This entry describes one T cell receptor (beta chain). Sequencing was performed with immunoSEQ multiplex PCR; in TCRdb, only in-frame clones are kept and a portion is missing. The repertoire holds 130,000 or so clones, about 89% seen once, with roughly 4.3% in the top ten. The data were taken from a study of blood T cell repertoires in COVID-19. As for the study in general: Both acute and convalescent COVID-19 samples were obtained from the United States, Italy and Spain.

There are 13 residues in the CDR3. Trimming shortened V by 8 bases and J by 2 bases, and 13 bases separated the two germline ends. V and J are TRBV12-3 or TRBV12-4 and TRBJ2-7, with D possibly being TRBD2 (6 bases). Material for sequencing was peripheral blood. The clonotype was recovered from a man aged 60-69 years with COVID-19, enrolled during active disease. The CDR3 DNA reads TGTGCCAGCCGGAGGGACTCCGCCTACGAGCAGTACTTC. Translated, it gives CASRRDSAYEQYF.